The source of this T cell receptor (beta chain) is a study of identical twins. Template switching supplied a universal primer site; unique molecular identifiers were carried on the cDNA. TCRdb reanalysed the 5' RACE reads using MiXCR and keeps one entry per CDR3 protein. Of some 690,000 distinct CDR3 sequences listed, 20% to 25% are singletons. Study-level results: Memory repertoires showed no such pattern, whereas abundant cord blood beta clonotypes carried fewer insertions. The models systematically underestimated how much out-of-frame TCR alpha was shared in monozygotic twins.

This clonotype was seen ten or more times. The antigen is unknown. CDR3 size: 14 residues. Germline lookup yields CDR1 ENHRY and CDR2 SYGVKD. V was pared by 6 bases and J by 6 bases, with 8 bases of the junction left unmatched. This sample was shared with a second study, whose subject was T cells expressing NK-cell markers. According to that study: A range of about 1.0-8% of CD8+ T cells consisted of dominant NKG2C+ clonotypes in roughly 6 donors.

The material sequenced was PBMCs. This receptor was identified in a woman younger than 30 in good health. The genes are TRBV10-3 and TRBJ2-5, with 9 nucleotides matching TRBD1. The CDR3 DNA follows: TGTGCCATCAGCGAAGGGACAGGGAAAAAGACCCAGTACTTC. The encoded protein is CAISEGTGKKTQYF.